A selection of T cell receptor beta chains follows, all from one sample in a study of blood T cells in healthy people across ages. TCRdb called the 5' RACE reads again in MiXCR, with one record for every CDR3 protein. Here the sample spans over 950,000 distinct CDR3 sequences, more than 30% being singletons. Sequencing input: blood. These receptors originate from a man between 18 and 29 years old in good health. Both conserved end residues are part of each CDR3. Each record gives: J gene, V gene, CDR3 protein.

j_gene: TRBJ2-1
v_gene: TRBV20-1
CDR3aa: CSTSGGVYGNEQFF

j_gene: TRBJ1-2
v_gene: TRBV15
CDR3aa: CATSRGNWDRGDYGYTF

j_gene: TRBJ2-3
v_gene: TRBV15
CDR3aa: CATSRGDTQYF

j_gene: TRBJ2-3
v_gene: TRBV2
CDR3aa: CASSEERGRMDTQYF

j_gene: TRBJ1-2
v_gene: TRBV4-2
CDR3aa: CASSQETTPGYGYTF

j_gene: TRBJ2-1
v_gene: TRBV6-5
CDR3aa: CASSPAAGGNEQFF

j_gene: TRBJ2-3
v_gene: TRBV13
CDR3aa: CASSSGQGAFTDTQYF

j_gene: TRBJ2-3
v_gene: TRBV4-1
CDR3aa: CASSPSNSLTDTQYF

j_gene: TRBJ1-2
v_gene: TRBV20-1
CDR3aa: CSARDSRATVGYTF

j_gene: TRBJ1-2
v_gene: TRBV5-6
CDR3aa: CASSYGGYDGYTF

j_gene: TRBJ2-2
v_gene: TRBV19
CDR3aa: CASRLSGGYTGELFF

j_gene: TRBJ2-7
v_gene: TRBV7-2
CDR3aa: CASRLGYEQYF

j_gene: TRBJ1-2
v_gene: TRBV6-5
CDR3aa: CASSQDTGRIYGYTF

j_gene: TRBJ2-2
v_gene: TRBV5-4
CDR3aa: CASSVASVITNTGELFF

j_gene: TRBJ1-1
v_gene: TRBV27
CDR3aa: CASSWAPNTEAFF

j_gene: TRBJ2-1
v_gene: TRBV27
CDR3aa: CASSFYARDNEQFF

j_gene: TRBJ1-5
v_gene: TRBV24-1
CDR3aa: CATSDGRAPNQPQHF

j_gene: TRBJ2-1
v_gene: TRBV7-9
CDR3aa: CASSFGPQGRNEQFF

j_gene: TRBJ1-4
v_gene: TRBV6-6
CDR3aa: CARSRGTNEKLFF

j_gene: TRBJ2-7
v_gene: TRBV5-1
CDR3aa: CASSSGGVEQYF

j_gene: TRBJ2-2
v_gene: TRBV4-2
CDR3aa: CASSQGFNTGELFF

j_gene: TRBJ1-2
v_gene: TRBV20-1
CDR3aa: CSFHRTEDGGYTF

j_gene: TRBJ2-1
v_gene: TRBV12-5
CDR3aa: CASGERQGGSYNEQFF

j_gene: TRBJ1-1
v_gene: TRBV20-1
CDR3aa: CSARARVAFF

j_gene: TRBJ1-1
v_gene: TRBV20-1
CDR3aa: CSGNTEAFF

j_gene: TRBJ1-2
v_gene: TRBV7-9
CDR3aa: CACSPVVWQGLYGYTF

j_gene: TRBJ2-7
v_gene: TRBV6-5
CDR3aa: CASSYSQGVTYEQYF

j_gene: TRBJ2-3
v_gene: TRBV7-2
CDR3aa: CASSFNGFETQYF

j_gene: TRBJ1-5
v_gene: TRBV6-5
CDR3aa: CVSRLGAEKNQPQHF

j_gene: TRBJ1-2
v_gene: TRBV15
CDR3aa: CATSREVEARYGYTF

j_gene: TRBJ2-7
v_gene: TRBV7-6
CDR3aa: CASSLAHSERLSSYNEQYF

j_gene: TRBJ1-5
v_gene: TRBV12-5
CDR3aa: CASGLGLGQPQHF

j_gene: TRBJ1-1
v_gene: TRBV4-3
CDR3aa: CASSQEFDNTVEAFF

j_gene: TRBJ2-7
v_gene: TRBV6-2/TRBV6-3
CDR3aa: CASSYVASGSYEQYF

j_gene: TRBJ1-2
v_gene: TRBV20-1
CDR3aa: CSATDRGTSYGYTF

j_gene: TRBJ1-5
v_gene: TRBV4-3
CDR3aa: CASSRARFNQPQHF

j_gene: TRBJ2-1
v_gene: TRBV11-2
CDR3aa: CASSLRGAHQGEQFF

j_gene: TRBJ1-5
v_gene: TRBV7-8
CDR3aa: CASSRLIREENNQPQHF

j_gene: TRBJ1-2
v_gene: TRBV7-9
CDR3aa: CASSLAELDGYTF

j_gene: TRBJ2-3
v_gene: TRBV12-3/TRBV12-4
CDR3aa: CASTVGLATDTQYF

j_gene: TRBJ1-5
v_gene: TRBV27
CDR3aa: CASSARRGSNQPQHF

j_gene: TRBJ2-2
v_gene: TRBV4-1
CDR3aa: CASSQDQQNTGELFF

j_gene: TRBJ2-6
v_gene: TRBV29-1
CDR3aa: CSVEGHKETGANVLTF

j_gene: TRBJ1-4
v_gene: TRBV28
CDR3aa: CASSFQGGREKLFF

j_gene: TRBJ2-7
v_gene: TRBV20-1
CDR3aa: CSALTGTAYEQYF

j_gene: TRBJ1-1
v_gene: TRBV29-1
CDR3aa: CSVAGFEAFF

j_gene: TRBJ2-1
v_gene: TRBV20-1
CDR3aa: CSARDLGGEAYNEQFF

j_gene: TRBJ1-2
v_gene: TRBV6-6
CDR3aa: CASSFRTAHGFTF

j_gene: TRBJ2-3
v_gene: TRBV18
CDR3aa: CASSPPGQGEWSTDTQYF

j_gene: TRBJ1-2
v_gene: TRBV4-1
CDR3aa: CVSSQYTGTYGYTF

j_gene: TRBJ1-2
v_gene: TRBV7-3
CDR3aa: CAIQLRSGYGYTF